This TCR beta chain was found in a study of T-cell memory formation after mild COVID-19. This clonotype was observed a handful of times. Its antigen remains unknown. Study-level results: Most CD4+ clones that shrank were in CM and EM, while CD8+ ones turned up in EMRA. CD4+ bias marked clones expanding day 15 to 37, unlike balanced contracting clones.

TCRdb re-called the 5' RACE reads through MiXCR, storing one row per CDR3 protein. Here the sample spans some 100,000 distinct CDR3 sequences, around 10% being singletons. Germline V gene data show CDR1 as SGDLS and CDR2 as YYNGEE. V shed 2 bases and J 8 bases; nucleotides not matched to a gene: 8. The CDR3 has 17 amino acids. The specimen was PBMCs or a T cell subset sorted from them (not recorded which). This clonotype originated in a man younger than 35 who had mild COVID-19 (a few samples of this study predate the infection). Cell type and time point are not known. This rearrangement joins TRBV9 to TRBJ2-1; 15 nucleotides align to TRBD2. Written as DNA, the CDR3 is TGTGCCAGCAGCGTCGCCGGGACTAGCGGGGGGTCGGATGAGCAGTTCTTC. Amino acids: CASSVAGTSGGSDEQFF.